A single sample is the source of the 14 T cell receptor beta chains below, sequenced in a study of human T cells and chemical hapten exposure. Stated time point: patch test 1, 2 weeks after DPC sensitization. Specified treatment: therapeutic diphenylcyclopropenone sensitization with weekly scalp DPC. TCRdb itself ran the RACE reads through MiXCR, one entry per CDR3 protein. The data hold some 380,000 distinct CDR3 sequences, with approximately 5% observed a single time. The source was whole blood, collected in connection with sensitization to the hapten diphenylcyclopropenone (DPC). The source is a woman aged 45-65 years with alopecia areata. Some clones in this sample may be carry-over from other donors' samples.

V usage is TRBV6-5 and J usage is TRBJ2-5; a possible D gene is TRBD2 (5 bases). CDR1 MNHEY and CDR2 SVGAGI come from the germline V gene. This CDR3 contains 12 residues. Trimming stripped 2 bases from V and 7 bases from J, with 8 bases between. The CDR3 nucleotides read TGTGCCAGCAGTTACCAACGGGGGACCCAGTACTTC. Translation gives CASSYQRGTQYF.

This clonotype was found many times. The V call is TRBV12-3 or TRBV12-4, the J call TRBJ1-5; TRBD1 aligns across 8 bases. CDR3 length: 14 residues. J lost 2 bases, V lost 5 bases, and 2 bases had no gene match. CDR3 loop: CASSQTGGNQPQHF. CDR3 coding DNA: TGTGCCAGCAGTCAGACAGGGGGCAATCAGCCCCAGCATTTT.

In this sample, this clonotype turned up many times. The V call is TRBV7-6, the J call TRBJ2-1; D gene uncertain. The length of the CDR3 is 11 residues. Trimming cost V 4 bases and J 6 bases, with 4 bases left between them. In germline, CDR1 is SGHVS, CDR2 FNYEAQ. The CDR3 loop is CASSSTNEQFF. The CDR3 region has the DNA TGTGCCAGCAGCTCCACCAATGAGCAGTTCTTC.

This clonotype showed up just a few times. The rearrangement uses TRBV5-4 and TRBJ2-5; 8 nucleotides match TRBD2. Losses at the gene ends were 2 bases for V and 4 bases for J; bases not matched to a gene: 4. The CDR3 length is 14 residues. CDR1 and CDR2 (germline): SGHNT, YYREEE (reference sequence). CDR3 loop: CASSFGLATETQYF. The CDR3 coding sequence is TGTGCCAGCAGCTTCGGACTAGCCACAGAGACCCAGTACTTC. Looking up the rest from reference TRBV5-4 and TRBJ2-5 gives the full variable domain: ETGVTQSPTHLIKTRGQQVTLRCSSQSGHNTVSWYQQALGQGPQFIFQYYREEENGRGNFPPRFSGLQFPNYSSELNVNALELDDSALYLCASSFGLATETQYFGPGTRLLVL.

This clonotype has at least ten counts. The chain recombines TRBV29-1 with TRBJ1-5; maybe TRBD1 (6 bases). This CDR3 contains 13 residues. V was shortened by 2 bases and J by 1 base, with 6 bases between the two germline ends. Germline CDR1 is SQVTM and CDR2 is ANQGSEA. CDR3 coding DNA: TGCAGCGTTGAACAGGGGAGCAATCAGCCCCAGCATTTT. Protein product: CSVEQGSNQPQHF.

This clonotype was found a few times. The V gene is TRBV15, the J gene TRBJ2-7, with 10 bases aligning to TRBD1. Germline loops: CDR1 LNHNV, CDR2 YYDKDF (reference sequence). Trimming removed 0 bases from V and 4 bases from J; junction bases left unmatched: 3. The CDR3 loop spans 15 amino acids. The CDR3 bases are TGTGCCACCAGCAGAGATCCGGGACAGGGGTACGAGCAGTACTTC. Its translation: CATSRDPGQGYEQYF.

This clonotype was counted between two and nine times. The genes are TRBV18 and TRBJ1-2, with unresolved D. CDR3 length equals 13 residues. CDR1 is KGHSH and CDR2 is LQKENI in the germline V gene. V shed 3 bases and J shed 2 bases, with 7 bases lying between them. CDR3 coding DNA: TGTGCCAGCTCACCCGGAGAAAACTATGGCTACACCTTC. Its protein is CASSPGENYGYTF.

Ten or more counts support this clonotype. The V gene is TRBV7-9, the J gene TRBJ2-3, with 12 nucleotides matching TRBD2. This CDR3 contains 18 residues. The germline CDR1 and CDR2 sequences are SEHNR and FQNEAQ (reference sequence). With 7 bases clipped from V and 4 bases from J, the junction kept 15 bases outside the gene matches. CDR3 nucleotides: TGTGCCAGCACCATTGGGCCTAGCGGGAGGGCGGGGCCAGATACGCAGTATTTT. Amino acid sequence: CASTIGPSGRAGPDTQYF.

In its sample, this clonotype was seen a few times. This chain links TRBV7-9 with TRBJ2-1; D is tentatively TRBD1 or TRBD2 (6 bases each). Per the germline V gene, CDR1 is SEHNR and CDR2 is FQNEAQ (reference sequence). The V and J ends lost 4 bases and 10 bases respectively, with 14 bases between them. The CDR3 runs 13 residues. The CDR3 nucleotides are TGTGCCAGCAGCTCGAGGGGGGAAAGCGAGCAGTTCTTC. This codes for CASSSRGESEQFF.

The table lists this clonotype with many counts. The chain employs TRBV5-1 and TRBJ2-7; D remains unclear. This CDR3 has 14 residues. Trimming stripped 3 bases from V and 5 bases from J, with 15 bases between. Germline V gene data show CDR1 as SGHRS and CDR2 as YFSETQ. The CDR3 loop is CASSWLATSNEQYF. As DNA, the CDR3 is TGCGCCAGCAGCTGGCTGGCGACATCAAACGAGCAGTACTTC.

This clonotype was observed at least ten times. The chain's CDR3 is CSAKRAPGNQPQHF. The CDR3 region has the DNA TGCAGTGCAAAGCGGGCCCCTGGGAATCAGCCCCAGCATTTT. The chain carries TRBV20-1 and TRBJ1-5; D is unclear. Germline V gene data show CDR1 as DFQATT and CDR2 as SNEGSKA (reference sequence). The V and J ends lost 6 bases and 4 bases respectively, with 16 bases between them. The CDR3 covers 14 residues.

CDR3 sequence reads: CASSWSSSGGELNEQYF. CDR3 sequence (DNA): TGTGCCAGCAGCTGGAGCTCTAGCGGGGGGGAACTTAACGAGCAGTACTTC. V gene TRBV7-2 combines with J gene TRBJ2-7; 12 bases are a match to TRBD2. CDR1 and CDR2 (germline): SGHTA, FQGNSA. Losses at the gene ends were 4 bases for V and 5 bases for J; bases not matched to a gene: 12. The CDR3 has 17 residues.

In its sample, this clonotype was seen many times. The chain links TRBV5-1 to TRBJ1-1; 9 bases map to TRBD1. Germline lookup yields CDR1 SGHRS and CDR2 YFSETQ. The CDR3 has 15 residues. Trimming removed 4 bases from V and 0 bases from J; junction bases left unmatched: 4. CDR3: CASSVDRGMNTEAFF. The CDR3 region has the DNA TGCGCCAGCAGCGTGGACAGGGGAATGAACACTGAAGCTTTCTTT.

About this clonotype: Relative to the germline gene, one junction end is altered; a read error may explain this. The chain's CDR3 is CASSLGMENPEAFF. The CDR3 nucleotides are TGTGCCAGCAGCTTGGGGATGGAGAACCCTGAAGCTTTCTTT. The rearrangement links TRBV5-6 to TRBJ1-1; no reliable D call. Germline lookup yields CDR1 SGHDT and CDR2 YYEEEE. The CDR3 has 14 residues.